This is a list of T cell receptor beta chains from one sample in a study of blood T cell repertoires in COVID-19. Here immunoSEQ multiplex PCR was the method, and the copy in TCRdb shows in-frame clones only, minus some. The table shows about 73,000 clones, with about four fifths occurring only once. What was sequenced was peripheral blood. Receptors originate from a human donor in a cohort sampled during active COVID-19. Both conserved end residues are part of each CDR3. A D gene is named only where the DNA matches it firmly. For some rows the clone size is stated as once, few or many, or as a class when expanded; others skip it.

j_call: TRBJ2-3
v_call: TRBV10-3
d_call: TRBD2
clone_size: few
cdr3_aa: CAILRQRGRTDTQYF
cdr3_nt: TGTGCCATCCTGCGGCAGCGGGGGCGCACAGATACGCAGTATTTT

j_call: TRBJ2-1
v_call: TRBV7-9
d_call: TRBD2
clone_size: -
cdr3_aa: CASSHSGGPFEQFF
cdr3_nt: TGTGCCAGCAGCCATTCGGGGGGGCCCTTTGAGCAGTTCTTC

j_call: TRBJ2-7
v_call: TRBV10-1
d_call: -
clone_size: few
cdr3_aa: CASSLPGGRSWEQYF
cdr3_nt: TGCGCCAGCAGCCTCCCTGGAGGGCGGTCCTGGGAGCAGTACTTC

j_call: TRBJ2-7
v_call: TRBV4-1
d_call: -
clone_size: once
cdr3_aa: CASSQVEGREQYF
cdr3_nt: TGCGCCAGCAGCCAAGTGGAGGGAAGGGAGCAGTACTTC

j_call: TRBJ1-3
v_call: TRBV15
d_call: -
clone_size: -
cdr3_aa: CATSRVRNAVSIYF
cdr3_nt: TGTGCCACCAGCAGGGTTAGGAACGCGGTATCCATATATTTT

j_call: TRBJ2-7
v_call: TRBV19
d_call: -
clone_size: -
cdr3_aa: CASSSIHRDSEQYF
cdr3_nt: TGTGCCAGTAGTAGCATCCACCGGGACTCCGAGCAGTACTTC

j_call: TRBJ2-3
v_call: TRBV18
d_call: -
clone_size: -
cdr3_aa: CASSPKTVKVTDTQYF
cdr3_nt: TGTGCCAGCTCACCCAAGACAGTGAAGGTAACAGATACGCAGTATTTT

j_call: TRBJ2-7
v_call: TRBV20-1
d_call: -
clone_size: -
cdr3_aa: CSAQEVHEQYF
cdr3_nt: TGCAGTGCTCAGGAGGTCCACGAGCAGTACTTC

j_call: TRBJ2-3
v_call: TRBV10-3
d_call: TRBD2
clone_size: few
cdr3_aa: CAISDWEGSGDTQYF
cdr3_nt: TGTGCCATCAGTGACTGGGAGGGGAGCGGAGATACGCAGTATTTT

j_call: TRBJ1-4
v_call: TRBV28
d_call: -
clone_size: -
cdr3_aa: CASSTTKKLFF
cdr3_nt: TGTGCCAGCAGTACGACAAAAAAACTGTTTTTT

j_call: TRBJ1-3
v_call: TRBV19
d_call: TRBD1
clone_size: once
cdr3_aa: CASSRGTGRGNTIYF
cdr3_nt: TGTGCCAGTAGTAGGGGGACAGGTCGTGGAAACACCATATATTTT

j_call: TRBJ2-2
v_call: TRBV6-6
d_call: TRBD2
clone_size: -
cdr3_aa: CASSSRLAGGRTLTGELFF
cdr3_nt: TGTGCCAGCAGCTCCCGACTAGCGGGGGGCCGGACCCTCACCGGGGAGCTGTTTTTT

j_call: TRBJ2-7
v_call: TRBV6-5
d_call: -
clone_size: -
cdr3_aa: CASSYHGGRTFYEQYF
cdr3_nt: TGTGCCAGCAGTTACCATGGAGGCAGGACCTTCTACGAGCAGTACTTC